The subject of this entry is one TCR beta chain. Its antigen is not identified. On sorted subsets, replicate PCRs used approximately 190 ng DNA, or some 27,000 T cell genomes. The table came from immunoSEQ multiplex PCR; TCRdb's copy has only in-frame clones and leaves some out. Found here are over a million clones, around 78% of them singletons; the top ten hold 0.5% to 0.6%. From germline, CDR1 is MNHEY and CDR2 SMNVEV (reference sequence). The V gene end was trimmed by 0 bases and the J gene end by 5 bases; junction bases not matched to a gene: 7. There are 15 residues in the CDR3. The data are from a study of shared clonotypes between healthy human individuals. Overall study results and limits: Though the depth was large, rarefaction showed that sorted-subset sequencing was incomplete. Larger estimated richness was generally seen in naive subsets than in memory subsets.

Sequencing was done on a sample of memory CD4+ T cells from PBMCs. Subset: CD45RA-negative fraction. This receptor was obtained from a young man in good health. Some clones in this sample may be carry-over from other donors' samples. This chain links TRBV27 with TRBJ2-7; 7 bases fit TRBD1. The CDR3 is CASSLSGRGSDEQYF. In nucleotides, the CDR3 is TGTGCCAGCAGTTTATCGGGCAGGGGGTCGGACGAGCAGTACTTC.